Sequencing of this TCR beta chain was carried out in a study of OX40 agonist ivuxolimab in advanced cancers. Background on the study: A partial response was reached by three patients: one with hepatocellular carcinoma and two with cutaneous melanoma.

Some clones are missing from TCRdb's copy, which holds only in-frame ones; the method was immunoSEQ multiplex PCR. The table has about 80,000 clones, 90% seen once; the top ten hold roughly 0.72%. This CDR3 is built from 13 residues. Trimming cost V 1 base and J 4 bases, with 7 bases left between them. Germline CDR1 SGHDT, CDR2 YYEEEE. Sequenced material: CD4+ or CD8+ T cells sorted from blood, taken in a trial of the OX40 agonist ivuxolimab. The TCR sequence derives from an adult with an advanced solid tumor such as melanoma, head and neck, liver or kidney cancer. This chain connects TRBV5-6 to TRBJ2-3; D gene unclear. The CDR3 bases are TGTGCCAGCAGCTTGAGGGCCGCAGATACGCAGTATTTT. This encodes CASSLRAADTQYF.